The entry below gives a single T cell receptor beta chain sequence along with its context. The V end lost 1 base, the J end lost 3 bases, and 7 bases lay between the germline ends. This CDR3 is built from 13 residues. CDR1 is ENHRY and CDR2 is SYGVKD in the germline V gene. In the authors' methods: Amplification of reference gene primers was used by the study to estimate nucleated cell counts. Measured with immunoSEQ multiplex PCR; TCRdb has only the in-frame clones, and not every one. V and J calls and clone size are those listed in that table; D and trimming were worked out from the DNA. The sample yields hundreds of thousands of clones, roughly 82% seen once. This sample was taken from a study of blood T cell repertoires in COVID-19. About the study: Acute and convalescent COVID-19 specimens originated in the United States, Italy and Spain. PBMCs, B-cell-depleted T cells, or T cells were the source of the cDNA or gDNA that made up the material.

The chain uses TRBV10-3 and TRBJ2-7; D call uncertain. The material sequenced was peripheral blood. This clonotype was sampled from a woman in her 70s with acute or convalescent COVID-19. CDR3 protein: CAISEYNHYEQYF. CDR3 bases: TGTGCCATCAGTGAGTACAACCACTACGAGCAGTACTTC.